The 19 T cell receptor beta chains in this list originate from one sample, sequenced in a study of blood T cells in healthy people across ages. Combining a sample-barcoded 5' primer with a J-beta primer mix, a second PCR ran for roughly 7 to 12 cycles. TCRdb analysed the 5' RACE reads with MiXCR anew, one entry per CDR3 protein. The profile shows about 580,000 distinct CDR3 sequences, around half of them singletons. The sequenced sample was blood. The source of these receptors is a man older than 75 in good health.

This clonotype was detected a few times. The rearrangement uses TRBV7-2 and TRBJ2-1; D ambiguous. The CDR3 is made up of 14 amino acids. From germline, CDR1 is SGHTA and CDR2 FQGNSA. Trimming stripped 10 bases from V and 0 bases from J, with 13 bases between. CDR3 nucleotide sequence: TGTGCCACCAAGCGCGCCTCCTCCTACAATGAGCAGTTCTTC. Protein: CATKRASSYNEQFF.

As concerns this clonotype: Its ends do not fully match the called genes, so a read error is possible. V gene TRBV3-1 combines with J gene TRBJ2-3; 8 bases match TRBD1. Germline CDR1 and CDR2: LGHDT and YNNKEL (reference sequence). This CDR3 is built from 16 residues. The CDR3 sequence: CASSHQAQGGTGTQYF. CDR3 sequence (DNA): TGTGCCAGCAGCCATCAAGCACAGGGGGGCACAGGTACGCAGTATTTT.

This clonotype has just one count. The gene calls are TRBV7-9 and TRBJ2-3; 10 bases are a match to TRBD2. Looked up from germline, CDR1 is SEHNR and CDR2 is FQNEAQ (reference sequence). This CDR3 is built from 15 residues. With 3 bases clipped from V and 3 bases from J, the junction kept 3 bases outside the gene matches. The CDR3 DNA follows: TGTGCCAGCAGCTTCTCTAGCGGGAGAACAGATACGCAGTATTTT. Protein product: CASSFSSGRTDTQYF.

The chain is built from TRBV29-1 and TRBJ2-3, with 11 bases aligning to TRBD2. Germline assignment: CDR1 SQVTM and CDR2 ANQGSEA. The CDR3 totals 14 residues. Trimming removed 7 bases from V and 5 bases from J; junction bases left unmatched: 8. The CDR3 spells CSDLSGGAGDTQYF. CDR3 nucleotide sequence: TGCAGCGATCTTAGCGGGGGGGCCGGAGATACGCAGTATTTT.

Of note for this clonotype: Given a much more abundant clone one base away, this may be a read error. The CDR3 bases are TGTGCCAACAGTTACGTTACGCCCGGGACCGGACTCTCCTACGAGCAGTACTTC. Its translation is CANSYVTPGTGLSYEQYF. J is TRBJ2-7 and V is TRBV6-5; D may match TRBD1 or TRBD2 (5 bases each). The germline CDR1 and CDR2 sequences are MNHEY and SVGAGI. This CDR3 is 18 amino acids long.

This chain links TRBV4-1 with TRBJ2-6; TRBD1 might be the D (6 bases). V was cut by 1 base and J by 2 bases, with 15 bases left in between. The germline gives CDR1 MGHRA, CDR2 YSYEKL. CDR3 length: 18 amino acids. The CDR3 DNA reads TGCGCCAGCAGCCAAGCGCGTCAGGGGATTACTGGGGCCAACGTCCTGACTTTC. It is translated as CASSQARQGITGANVLTF.

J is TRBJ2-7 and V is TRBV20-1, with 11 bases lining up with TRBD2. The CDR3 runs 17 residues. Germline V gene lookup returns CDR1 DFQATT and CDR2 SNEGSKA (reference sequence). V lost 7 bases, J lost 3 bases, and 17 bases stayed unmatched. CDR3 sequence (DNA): TGCAGTGGGGAGGGGTTACTAGCGGGGGATAGACACTACGAGCAGTACTTC. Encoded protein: CSGEGLLAGDRHYEQYF.

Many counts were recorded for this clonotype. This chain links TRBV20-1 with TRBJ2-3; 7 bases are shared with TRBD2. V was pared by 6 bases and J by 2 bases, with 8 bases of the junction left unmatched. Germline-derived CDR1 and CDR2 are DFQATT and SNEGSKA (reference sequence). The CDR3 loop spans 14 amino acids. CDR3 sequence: CSAVLADSTDTQYF. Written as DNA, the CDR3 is TGCAGTGCCGTCCTAGCGGACTCCACAGATACGCAGTATTTT.

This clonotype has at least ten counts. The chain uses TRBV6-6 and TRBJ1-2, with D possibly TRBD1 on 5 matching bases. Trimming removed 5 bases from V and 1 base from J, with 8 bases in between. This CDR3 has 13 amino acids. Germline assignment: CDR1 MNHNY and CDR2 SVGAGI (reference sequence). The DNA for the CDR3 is TGTGCCAGCAGTGGACAAAGTAACTATGGCTACACCTTC. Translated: CASSGQSNYGYTF.

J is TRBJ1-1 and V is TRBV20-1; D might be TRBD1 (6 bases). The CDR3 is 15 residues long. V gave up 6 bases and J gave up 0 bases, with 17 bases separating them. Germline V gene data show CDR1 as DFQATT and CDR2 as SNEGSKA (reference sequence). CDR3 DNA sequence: TGCAGTGCCAAACAGGGTTCGGAGTTGAACACTGAAGCTTTCTTT. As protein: CSAKQGSELNTEAFF.

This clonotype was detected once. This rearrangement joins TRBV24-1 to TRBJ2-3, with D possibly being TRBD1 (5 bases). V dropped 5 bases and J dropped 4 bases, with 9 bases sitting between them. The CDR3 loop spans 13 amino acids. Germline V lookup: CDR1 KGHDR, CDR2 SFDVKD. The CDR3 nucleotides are TGTGCCACCAGTGGTGGCAGGGCAGATACGCAGTATTTT. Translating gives CATSGGRADTQYF.

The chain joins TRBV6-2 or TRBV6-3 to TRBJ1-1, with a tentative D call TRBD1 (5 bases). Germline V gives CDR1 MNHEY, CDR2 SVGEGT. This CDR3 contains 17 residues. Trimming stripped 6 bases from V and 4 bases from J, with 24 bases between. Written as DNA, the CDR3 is TGTGCCAGCAGGGGTACGACGGGAGGACTGGGGGGCACTGAAGCTTTCTTT. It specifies CASRGTTGGLGGTEAFF.

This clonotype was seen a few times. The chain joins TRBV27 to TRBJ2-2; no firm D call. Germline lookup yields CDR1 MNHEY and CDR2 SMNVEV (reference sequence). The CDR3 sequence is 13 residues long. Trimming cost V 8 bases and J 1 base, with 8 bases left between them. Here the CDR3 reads CASENGNTGELFF. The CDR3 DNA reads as TGTGCCAGCGAAAACGGGAACACCGGGGAGCTGTTTTTT.

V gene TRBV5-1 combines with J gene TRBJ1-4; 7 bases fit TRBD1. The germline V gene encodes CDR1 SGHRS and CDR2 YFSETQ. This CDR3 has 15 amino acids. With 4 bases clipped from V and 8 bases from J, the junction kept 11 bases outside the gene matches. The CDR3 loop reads CASSPKGQSAEKLFF. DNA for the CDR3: TGCGCCAGCAGCCCTAAGGGACAGTCGGCCGAAAAACTGTTTTTT.

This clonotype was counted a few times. The DNA for the CDR3 is TGTGCCAGCTCACCAGTAACGGACCGCTCCTACAATGAGCAGTTCTTC. Translated: CASSPVTDRSYNEQFF. V gene TRBV18 combines with J gene TRBJ2-1; no reliable D call. The CDR3 totals 16 residues. Trimming removed 2 bases from V and 0 bases from J, with 11 bases in between. Germline CDR1 is KGHSH and CDR2 is LQKENI.

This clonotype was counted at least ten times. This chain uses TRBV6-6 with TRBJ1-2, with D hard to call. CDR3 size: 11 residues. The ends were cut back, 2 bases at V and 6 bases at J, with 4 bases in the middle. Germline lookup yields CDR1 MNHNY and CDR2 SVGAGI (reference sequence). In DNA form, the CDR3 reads TGTGCCAGCAGTTACGGGGATGGCTACACCTTC. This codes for CASSYGDGYTF.

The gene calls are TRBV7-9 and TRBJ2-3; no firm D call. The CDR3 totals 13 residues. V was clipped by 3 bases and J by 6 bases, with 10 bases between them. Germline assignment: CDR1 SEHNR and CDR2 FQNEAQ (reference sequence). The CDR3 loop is CASSFYSEDTQYF. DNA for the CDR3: TGTGCCAGCAGCTTTTACTCAGAGGATACGCAGTATTTT.

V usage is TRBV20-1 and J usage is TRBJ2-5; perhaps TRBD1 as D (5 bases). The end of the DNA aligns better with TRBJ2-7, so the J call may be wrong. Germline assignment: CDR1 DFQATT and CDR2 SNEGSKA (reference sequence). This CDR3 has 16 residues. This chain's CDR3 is CSASRGWQKQPYEQYF. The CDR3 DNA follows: TGCAGTGCTAGTAGGGGCTGGCAAAAACAGCCCTACGAGCAGTACTTC.

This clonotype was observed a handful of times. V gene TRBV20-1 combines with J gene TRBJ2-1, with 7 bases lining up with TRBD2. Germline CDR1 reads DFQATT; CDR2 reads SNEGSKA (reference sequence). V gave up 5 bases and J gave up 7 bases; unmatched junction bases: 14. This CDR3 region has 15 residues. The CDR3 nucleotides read TGCAGTGCTGGGGGGGAGGCGCCAGCTCTTAATGAGCAGTTCTTC. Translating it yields CSAGGEAPALNEQFF.